This record looks at one T cell receptor beta chain sequence and its context. This clonotype was observed many times. There is no known antigen for this receptor. No base quality values were provided; no much bigger clone lies one nucleotide off. This specimen comes from a study of human T cells and chemical hapten exposure (dated by TCRdb to the early 2020s). About the investigation overall: For sensitization, 2% DPC in acetone was applied to an approximately 2 cm by approximately 2 cm area of upper inner arm skin. Blood for TCR sequencing was provided by twenty-nine alopecia patients at one to four time points (pre-sensitization, 2, 6 and 24 weeks). Peripheral blood TCR repertoire changes were tracked in vivo in alopecia patients during primary and secondary sensitization to the hapten diphenylcyclopropenone (DPC). Throughout the roughly 25-week study period, patients were also given weekly therapeutic DPC doses on the scalp. Blood samples were taken from patients before sensitization (week 0) and then at 2, 6 and about 24 weeks after DPC sensitization. Most of the patients in the cohort were female, and the cohort covered alopecia areata with under or over 50% scalp involvement, alopecia totalis and alopecia universalis. Libraries were combined into a pool for sequencing, and differences in TCR yield between samples came mainly from small differences in library volumes within the pool. Patch testing on the upper back used Finn chambers containing 0.01% DPC, with scoring done after 6 days according to International Contact Dermatitis Research Group standards. Broad study findings and their caveats: Significantly more large CDR3 similarity clusters were formed by expanded TCRs than by pre-sensitization or healthy control sets, consistent with antigen-driven responses. A positive correlation was found between the number of PT1 expanded TCRs and patch test score, with significance reached at thresholds 8, 16 and 32 but not 4. DPC sensitization did not change how many TCRs were above 1 in 1000 frequency, and no evidence was found of alterations in global repertoire structure. All patients had alopecia, a presumed autoimmune disease, so their immune response might differ from that of healthy individuals. After repeated subsampling, the strength of the expansion versus patch-test correlation and the threshold at which it became significant changed.

To prepare the library, RACE was applied. Sequenced on a NextSeq 500. Library preparation attached unique molecular identifiers to individual cDNA molecules for quantitative, reproducible TCR counting. Both TCR alpha and TCR beta chains were sequenced from each blood RNA sample. The authors processed their data as follows. A median of about 89,000 TCRs per sample was observed, with a range of roughly 20,000 to 750,000. The Decombinator software suite was used to annotate V, J and CDR3 in the TCR reads. For the PS versus PT1 abundance plots, all samples were subsampled to the same number of TCRs (28,000). Expanded TCRs were defined as absent before sensitization and observed at least eight times at the 2-week time point. Clones were called with MiXCR by TCRdb after fastp trimmed the public reads at Q25, and only in-frame beta chains were retained. CDR3 protein duplicates are merged, each entry listing the most common genes and DNA. TCRdb assigned the V and J calls; the authors' analysis was not used. This sample gives just over 350,000 distinct CDR3 sequences in total; about 6% of them show up just once. 4.5% to 6% of the sample rests with the top ten.

V loses 6 bases of germline sequence and J loses 3 bases, and the interval between the two ends is 3 bases. The CDR3 runs 11 amino acids, cysteine and phenylalanine included. The retained sequence is limited to the CDR3, 33 bases, with the frame set at the first base. In the germline V gene (reference sequence), CDR1 corresponds to LGHDT and CDR2 to YNNKEL. The time point label on this specimen signifies: patch test 2, 6 weeks after DPC sensitization. The treatment or condition label on this specimen signifies: therapeutic diphenylcyclopropenone sensitization with weekly scalp DPC. At each patch-test visit, blood was drawn before the patch test was applied. To be eligible, patients had to be aged 18 to 70, diagnosed with alopecia and judged suitable for DPC therapy, while pregnant patients were excluded. Total RNA was extracted from unfractionated whole blood collected in Tempus Blood RNA tubes.

Rearrangement joined TRBV3-1 to TRBJ1-5; no confident D gene assignment can be made. The origin of this receptor is a woman between 18 and 29 years old with alopecia areata. Some clones in this sample may be carry-over from other donors' samples. Material: whole blood, obtained in connection with sensitization to the hapten diphenylcyclopropenone (DPC). The nucleotide sequence is given as TGTGCCAGCAGTTACAATCAGCCCCAGCATTTT. This gives the protein CASSYNQPQHF.